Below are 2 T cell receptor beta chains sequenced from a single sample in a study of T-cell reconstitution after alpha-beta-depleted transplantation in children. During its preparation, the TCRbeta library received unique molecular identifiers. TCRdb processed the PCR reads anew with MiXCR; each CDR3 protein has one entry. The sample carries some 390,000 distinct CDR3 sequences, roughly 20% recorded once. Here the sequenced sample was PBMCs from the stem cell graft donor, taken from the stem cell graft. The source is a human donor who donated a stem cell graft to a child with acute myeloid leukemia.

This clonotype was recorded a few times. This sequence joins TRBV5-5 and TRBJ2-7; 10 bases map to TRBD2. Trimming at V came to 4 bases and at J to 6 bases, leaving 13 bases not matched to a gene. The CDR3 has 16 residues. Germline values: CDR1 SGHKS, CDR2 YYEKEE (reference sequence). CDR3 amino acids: CASSTSILAGPGEQYF. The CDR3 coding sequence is TGTGCCAGCAGCACCTCCATACTAGCGGGACCGGGCGAGCAGTACTTC.

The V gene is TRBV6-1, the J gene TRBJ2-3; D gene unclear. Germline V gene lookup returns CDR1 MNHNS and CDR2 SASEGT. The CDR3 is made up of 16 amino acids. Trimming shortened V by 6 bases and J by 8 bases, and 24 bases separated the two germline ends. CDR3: CASRLNGVTVLGTQYF. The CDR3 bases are TGTGCCAGCAGGCTTAATGGTGTCACCGTTTTGGGTACGCAGTATTTT.